One sample yielded the 10 T cell receptor beta chains listed below, sequenced in a study of T cells in Graves' hyperthyroidism and ophthalmopathy. The source material, RNA transcripts, was used to amplify TCR beta CDR3 regions. An initial round of RT-PCR targeting the TCR CDR3 relied on the HTBI primer set. MiXCR was run by TCRdb on the multiplex PCR reads, yielding one entry per CDR3 protein. The table lists about 350,000 distinct CDR3 sequences, about 15% of them singletons, with about 22% in the top ten. The source material was blood. Receptors were obtained from a woman aged 25 to 39 with Graves' hyperthyroidism.

About this clonotype itself: The junction departs from the called germline gene at one end, perhaps through a read error. The genes are TRBV11-2 and TRBJ2-7; no clear D gene. The CDR3 has 12 amino acids. In germline, CDR1 is SGHAT, CDR2 FQNNGV. CDR3: CASSLTSYEEYF. In DNA, the CDR3 is TGTGCCAGCAGCTTGACCTCCTACGAGGAGTACTTC. Drawing the rest from reference TRBV11-2 and TRBJ2-7, the complete variable domain is EAGVAQSPRYKIIEKRQSVAFWCNPISGHATLYWYQQILGQGPKLLIQFQNNGVVDDSQLPKDRFSAERLKGVDSTLKIQPAKLEDSAVYLCASSLTSYEEYFGPGTRLTVT.

This clonotype was counted a few times. The rearrangement links TRBV6-1 to TRBJ2-3, with D maybe TRBD2 (5 bases). The CDR3 totals 14 residues. Trimming pared 6 bases from V and 0 bases from J, leaving 10 bases between. Germline V gene sequence: CDR1 MNHNS, CDR2 SASEGT. This CDR3 reads CASRPWTSTDTQYF. The DNA of the CDR3 is TGTGCCAGCAGACCCTGGACTAGCACAGATACGCAGTATTTT.

Regarding this clonotype: A read error may explain this, as a much larger clone is one base away. The chain couples TRBV5-5 to TRBJ2-7; D is uncertain. The CDR3 covers 15 residues. The germline gives CDR1 SGHKS, CDR2 YYEKEE (reference sequence). As DNA, the CDR3 is TGTGCCAGCAGCTTGGGTTTTCCCCAAACCTACGAGCACTACTTC. Its translation: CASSLGFPQTYEHYF.

This clonotype was recorded many times. CDR3 region: CASSYGGIGETQYF. CDR3 nucleotide sequence: TGTGCCAGCAGTTACGGCGGGATAGGAGAGACCCAGTACTTC. The chain joins TRBV6-2 or TRBV6-3 to TRBJ2-5; tentative D call: TRBD2 (6 bases). The CDR3 runs 14 residues. Germline V gene lookup returns CDR1 MNHEY and CDR2 SVGEGT. Trimming took 2 bases from V and 4 from J, leaving 11 bases between them.

As for this clonotype: A much more abundant neighbour one base away suggests this may be a read error. The rearrangement joins TRBV29-1 to TRBJ2-7, with unresolved D. Germline loops: CDR1 SQVTM, CDR2 ANQGSEA. The CDR3 totals 13 residues. V was shortened by 7 bases and J by 9 bases, with 22 bases between the two germline ends. CDR3 coding DNA: TGCAGCGCTGTAGGTTCAGGTTTTACGACGCAGTACTTC. Its protein product is CSAVGSGFTTQYF.

This clonotype was found once. This could be a read error, since a much larger clone is one nucleotide away. The chain combines TRBV7-9 with TRBJ2-1; a weak D match, TRBD1 (6 bases). CDR1 is SEHNR, CDR2 FQNEAQ, per germline (reference sequence). The CDR3 covers 13 residues. V gave up 5 bases and J gave up 5 bases, with 10 bases separating them. In DNA, the CDR3 is TGTGCCAGCAGCAGGGACAAGAACAATGAGCAGTTCTTC. It specifies CASSRDKNNEQFF.

The sample holds many counts of this clonotype. The chain has TRBV7-2 and TRBJ2-1; D perhaps matches TRBD2 (6 bases). With 2 bases removed from V and 9 bases from J, the gap between germline ends came to 11 bases. Germline CDR1 reads SGHTA; CDR2 reads FQGNSA. The CDR3 covers 13 residues. In DNA form, the CDR3 reads TGTGCCAGCAGCTTACTGGGGAGGATTGAGCAGTTCTTC. Translation gives CASSLLGRIEQFF. Full variable domain (outside the CDR3, taken from reference TRBV7-2 and TRBJ2-1): GAGVSQSPSNKVTEKGKDVELRCDPISGHTALYWYRQSLGQGLEFLIYFQGNSAPDKSGLPSDRFSAERTGGSVSTLTIQRTQQEDSAVYLCASSLLGRIEQFFGPGTRLTVL.

This clonotype was picked up many times. The chain links TRBV7-2 to TRBJ2-1; 12 nucleotides line up with TRBD2. The germline gives CDR1 SGHTA, CDR2 FQGNSA. V lost 2 bases and J lost 6; bases outside the gene matches: 2. The CDR3 length is 15 residues. The CDR3 here is CASSLLAGGLNEQFF. Written as DNA, the CDR3 is TGTGCCAGCAGCTTACTAGCGGGAGGGCTCAATGAGCAGTTCTTC.

The chain carries TRBV18 and TRBJ2-1, with 9 nucleotides matching TRBD2. From germline, CDR1 is KGHSH and CDR2 LQKENI. The length of the CDR3 is 15 residues. V shed 1 base and J 4 bases; nucleotides not matched to a gene: 2. CDR3 amino acids: CASSPLREGYNEQFF. The CDR3 nucleotides are TGTGCCAGCTCACCACTGCGGGAGGGATACAATGAGCAGTTCTTC.

Only a few counts were recorded for this clonotype. This chain uses TRBV5-4 with TRBJ1-1; D is ambiguous. The germline gives CDR1 SGHNT, CDR2 YYREEE (reference sequence). V gave up 0 bases and J gave up 3 bases, with 12 bases separating them. This CDR3 is built from 15 residues. The CDR3 here is CASSLDSRADTEAFF. As DNA, the CDR3 is TGTGCCAGCAGCTTGGACAGCCGGGCGGACACTGAAGCTTTCTTT.